This paragraph covers one T cell receptor beta chain sequence. Antigen unknown. A much larger clone differs from this one at a single base, so this may be a read error. TCR beta CDR3 regions were amplified from RNA. Using the HTBI primer set, a first-round RT-PCR was run on the TCR CDR3. Via MiXCR, TCRdb re-called the multiplex PCR reads, giving one row per CDR3 protein. The sample lists about 130,000 distinct CDR3 sequences, 22% occurring once. An approximately 10 ml volume of fresh peripheral blood provided the PBMCs. The data were obtained in a study of T cells in Graves' hyperthyroidism and ophthalmopathy. Overall study: Initial diagnosis, before any treatment, was when peripheral blood was collected. Study findings and constraints: Classification by a 13 V-J model distinguished ophthalmopathy from stable hyperthyroidism. Onset of ophthalmopathy came a median around 7.1 months after the model predicted it.

Material: blood. The sequence was collected from a woman aged 45-65 years with Graves' hyperthyroidism that later progressed to Graves' ophthalmopathy.

The CDR3 DNA reads TGTGCCAGCAGTATCCCCGAATCCTACAATGAGCAGTTCTTC. This sequence encodes CASSIPESYNEQFF. J is TRBJ2-1 and V is TRBV6-1; D is undetermined. V dropped 5 bases and J dropped 1 base, with 9 bases sitting between them. CDR3 length: 14 residues. Germline loops: CDR1 MNHNS, CDR2 SASEGT.